Listed below are T cell receptor beta chains from one sample, sequenced in a study of cytomegalovirus exposure and HLA in healthy donors. Method: immunoSEQ multiplex PCR; TCRdb's copy keeps in-frame clones and lacks some. The table records over 150,000 clones, roughly 80% of them present only once. Sequenced input: PBMCs. The receptors derive from a male donor in good health and CMV-seropositive. Both conserved end residues are part of each CDR3. Fields, in order: D gene, clone size, J gene, V gene, CDR3 DNA, CDR3 protein. The D gene is left open where the match is weak. Clone size is shown for a subset of rows, as once, few, many or a class of expanded clone.

NA	NA	TRBJ1-5	TRBV5-5	TGTGCCAGCAGCTTGGAGGGGGGCAATCAGCCCCAGCATTTT	CASSLEGGNQPQHF
NA	NA	TRBJ2-1	TRBV15	TGTGCCACCAGCAGAGTGCTTGGCAAACACAATGAGCAGTTCTTC	CATSRVLGKHNEQFF
NA	NA	TRBJ2-7	TRBV7-8	TGTGCCAGCAGCTTAGGCACTACAAAAATAGCCTACGAGCAGTACTTC	CASSLGTTKIAYEQYF
NA	NA	TRBJ2-3	TRBV7-2	TGTGCCAGCAGCTTAGCATACACAGATACGCAGTATTTT	CASSLAYTDTQYF
TRBD2	NA	TRBJ2-1	TRBV10-2	TGCGCCAGCGGGACTAGCGGGAGAAGTTACAATGAGCAGTTCTTC	CASGTSGRSYNEQFF
TRBD2	NA	TRBJ2-1	TRBV28	TGTGCCAGCAGTGAGACTAGCGGGAGGGTTAGAAATGAGCAGTTCTTC	CASSETSGRVRNEQFF
NA	NA	TRBJ1-2	TRBV4-3	TGCGCCAGCAGCCAAGATGGGGGGGCTAGGTATGGCTACACCTTC	CASSQDGGARYGYTF
TRBD1	NA	TRBJ1-1	TRBV29-1	TGCAGCGTTGGGCGGACAGGTGTACTGCAGGCAGCTTTCTTT	CSVGRTGVLQAAFF
NA	NA	TRBJ1-2	TRBV9	TGTGCCAGCAGCGTAGCTAAGGGGTACGGCTACACCTTC	CASSVAKGYGYTF
NA	NA	TRBJ1-4	TRBV6-1	TGTGCCAGCAGTGAAGCGAGGCAGGAAAAACTGTTTTTT	CASSEARQEKLFF
NA	NA	TRBJ2-1	TRBV2	TGTGCCAGCAGTGTGGGCCAGCCGCCTGCCAATGAGCAGTTCTTC	CASSVGQPPANEQFF
NA	NA	TRBJ1-4	TRBV28	TGTGCCAGCAGTTTAGGGGCAGGGGCTTATGAAAAACTGTTTTTT	CASSLGAGAYEKLFF
TRBD1	once	TRBJ2-7	TRBV5-4	TGTGCCAGCAGCCCCTGGACAGGGGGCAGGGAGCAGTACTTC	CASSPWTGGREQYF
TRBD2	NA	TRBJ2-3	TRBV7-6	TGTGCCAGCAGCTTAAGCGGGAGCACCTTAAGGACAGATACGCAGTATTTT	CASSLSGSTLRTDTQYF
TRBD2	NA	TRBJ2-1	TRBV28	TGTGCCAGCAGTTTAATCCCTAGCGGGAGACAAAGTGAGCAGTTCTTC	CASSLIPSGRQSEQFF
TRBD1	NA	TRBJ2-2	TRBV27	TGTGCCAGCAGTTTATTTGTTGGGACAGGGTTATCCGGGGAGCTGTTTTTT	CASSLFVGTGLSGELFF
TRBD1	NA	TRBJ2-7	TRBV5-1	TGCGCCAGCAGCCTAAATACAGGGGGCGCGGCCTACGAGCAGTACTTC	CASSLNTGGAAYEQYF
TRBD1	NA	TRBJ2-7	TRBV18	TGTGCCAGCTCACCCGGACAGGTGAGCTCCTACGAGCAGTACTTC	CASSPGQVSSYEQYF
NA	NA	TRBJ2-6	TRBV30	TGTGCCTGGGAGGGTTCTGGGGCCAACGTCCTGACTTTC	CAWEGSGANVLTF
NA	NA	TRBJ1-4	TRBV4-1	TGCGCCAGCAGCCAAGGGGCAGGAGGTTCTAATGAAAAACTGTTTTTT	CASSQGAGGSNEKLFF
NA	NA	TRBJ2-4	TRBV10-1	TGCGCCAGCAGTGCACAGGGTGGAAACAGTCAGTACTTC	CASSAQGGNSQYF
TRBD1	NA	TRBJ1-2	TRBV6-5	TGTGCCAGCAGTTACTCCGCCGGGACAGTCTATGGCTACACCTTC	CASSYSAGTVYGYTF
NA	NA	TRBJ1-1	TRBV2	TGTGCCAGCAAGACCCAGGGGACGAACACTGAAGCTTTCTTT	CASKTQGTNTEAFF
TRBD1	NA	TRBJ2-7	TRBV27	TGTGCCAGCAGACCTACCGGGACAGGGGTCTACGAGCAGTACTTC	CASRPTGTGVYEQYF
NA	NA	TRBJ2-2	TRBV19	TGTGCCAGTAGACAAGGGGGGGCCGGGGAGCTGTTTTTT	CASRQGGAGELFF
NA	NA	TRBJ1-1	TRBV20-1	TGCAGTGCTAGCCTTCAGGCTGAAGCTTTCTTT	CSASLQAEAFF
TRBD1	NA	TRBJ1-6	TRBV30	TGTGCCTGGTCGACAGGGGGCGCGAATTCACCCCTCCACTTT	CAWSTGGANSPLHF
NA	NA	TRBJ1-2	TRBV27	TGTGCCAGCAGTTTGTTTTTGGGTGGGCCTCGTGGTGGCTACACCTTC	CASSLFLGGPRGGYTF
TRBD2	NA	TRBJ2-2	TRBV6-1	TGTGCCAGCGAACTAGCGGGAGCCCACACCGGGGAGCTGTTTTTT	CASELAGAHTGELFF
TRBD1	NA	TRBJ2-5	TRBV5-1	TGCGCCAGCAGCCCGAACCCAGGGGGCGAGGAGACCCAGTACTTC	CASSPNPGGEETQYF
NA	NA	TRBJ2-1	TRBV9	TGTGCCAGCAGCGAATCCGTAGCAGGCGGGACCTACAATGAGCAGTTCTTC	CASSESVAGGTYNEQFF
NA	NA	TRBJ1-1	TRBV6-4	TGTGCCAGCAGGCGAGATGGAGGCGACACTGAAGCTTTCTTT	CASRRDGGDTEAFF
TRBD1	NA	TRBJ1-5	TRBV5-6	TGTGCCAGCAGCTGGGGGACAGGCAGCGCGCAGCCCCAGCATTTT	CASSWGTGSAQPQHF
NA	NA	TRBJ1-4	TRBV6-6	TGTGCCAGCACTTCTCCGGGCGGGGGGGAAAATGAAAAACTGTTTTTT	CASTSPGGGENEKLFF
NA	NA	TRBJ2-2	TRBV25-1	TGTGCCAGCAGTGATCTGGGAAAACGGGGCGGGGAGCTGTTTTTT	CASSDLGKRGGELFF
TRBD2	NA	TRBJ2-3	TRBV6-5	TGTGCCAGCAGTTACGCTAGCGGGACCCCAGATACGCAGTATTTT	CASSYASGTPDTQYF
TRBD1	once	TRBJ1-4	TRBV5-6	TGTGCCAGCAGCTCACGACAGGGGGGAAATGAAAAACTGTTTTTT	CASSSRQGGNEKLFF
TRBD2	NA	TRBJ2-3	TRBV7-9	TGTGCCAGCAGCTTCGGGAGGTACACAGATACGCAGTATTTT	CASSFGRYTDTQYF
NA	once	TRBJ2-7	TRBV9	TGTGCCAGCAGCGTAGATCCTTACTCCTACGAGCAGTACTTC	CASSVDPYSYEQYF
TRBD2	NA	TRBJ2-3	TRBV11-2	TGTGCCAGCAGCCTCGTTAGCGGGTCGGGCACAGATACGCAGTATTTT	CASSLVSGSGTDTQYF
TRBD1	once	TRBJ2-2	TRBV19	TGTGCCAGCCGGACAGGGGGTAACACCGGGGAGCTGTTTTTT	CASRTGGNTGELFF
TRBD2	NA	TRBJ2-7	TRBV30	TGTGCCTGGAGTCCGGGGGGATCGGGCTCCGCAGGCGAGCAGTACTTC	CAWSPGGSGSAGEQYF
TRBD1	once	TRBJ2-7	TRBV14	TGTGCCAGCAGCCAAGGACAGGGTTCGCTCTACGAGCAGTACTTC	CASSQGQGSLYEQYF
NA	NA	TRBJ1-2	TRBV7-2	TGTGCCAGCAGCCAAAACAGTGAACTCTATGGCTACACCTTC	CASSQNSELYGYTF